The rows below give T cell receptor beta chains drawn from one sample of a study of technical replicates of blood from several donors. Only in-frame clones appear in the TCRdb table, and some are missing; sequencing was by immunoSEQ multiplex PCR. The table records roughly 57,000 clones, nearly 95% of them present only once. Sequencing used PBMCs. These receptors were collected from a human donor in good health. Some clones in this sample may be carry-over from other donors' samples. The CDR3 runs from the conserved cysteine through the conserved F or W. Each record gives: clone size, D gene, J gene, V gene, CDR3 DNA, CDR3 protein. A D gene is named only where the DNA matches it firmly. Size values are once, few and many counts, or a class for expanded clones, and some rows have none.

>NA|TRBD2|TRBJ2-3|TRBV7-9
TGTGCCAGCACGTCAAGGAGCGGGGGATCAGATACGCAGTATTTT
CASTSRSGGSDTQYF
>NA|TRBD2|TRBJ2-5|TRBV6-5
TGTGCCAGCAGTTATTCCGGGACTAGCGGAAGGACCCAGTACTTC
CASSYSGTSGRTQYF
>NA|NA|TRBJ2-5|TRBV7-9
TGTGCCAGCACCCCGATCCGGGACCAAGAGACCCAGTACTTC
CASTPIRDQETQYF
>once|NA|TRBJ2-1|TRBV10-3
TGTGCCATCAGTGGAGTGAATGAGCAGTTCTTC
CAISGVNEQFF
>NA|NA|TRBJ1-2|TRBV27
TGTGCCAGCAGTGCAGGGTGGCGAAACTATGGCTACACCTTC
CASSAGWRNYGYTF
>NA|NA|TRBJ2-5|TRBV5-4
TGTGCCAGCAGCCGGACGGGACTCATGGTATCGAAGACCCAGTACTTC
CASSRTGLMVSKTQYF
>NA|NA|TRBJ1-1|TRBV11-2
TGTGCCAGCAGCTTACCCCCCGGCACTGAAGCTTTCTTT
CASSLPPGTEAFF
>NA|NA|TRBJ2-7|TRBV9
TGTGCCAGCCGAACAGGGCCCTCCGACGAGCAGTACTTC
CASRTGPSDEQYF
>medium-sized|TRBD2|TRBJ2-1|TRBV5-1
TGCGCCAGCAGCCAGAGCGGGGGCTACAATGAGCAGTTCTTC
CASSQSGGYNEQFF
>NA|TRBD1|TRBJ2-2|TRBV5-1
TGCGCCAGCAGTTACAAAAGGACAGGGGGGAACACCGGGGAGCTGTTTTTT
CASSYKRTGGNTGELFF
>NA|NA|TRBJ1-1|TRBV4-3
TGCGCCAGCAGCCAAGAGGCAGGTTTTAACACTGAAGCTTTCTTT
CASSQEAGFNTEAFF
>NA|TRBD1|TRBJ2-7|TRBV5-1
TGCGCCAGCAGCCCGGACAGGGGAGGCGAGCAGTACTTC
CASSPDRGGEQYF
>NA|TRBD2|TRBJ2-3|TRBV18
TGTGCCAGCTCACCACAGACGGGGGGGCTCGGTTCAGATACGCAGTATTTT
CASSPQTGGLGSDTQYF
>NA|TRBD1|TRBJ1-3|TRBV29-1
TGCAGCACTAGACAGGGGGCTGGAAACACCATATATTTT
CSTRQGAGNTIYF
>NA|TRBD1|TRBJ1-5|TRBV4-1
TGCGCCAGCAGCCGGGGACAGGGAGACAATCAGCCCCAGCATTTT
CASSRGQGDNQPQHF
>NA|TRBD1|TRBJ1-3|TRBV9
TGTGCCAGCAGCGTAAGACAGGGGGCAGTTGGAAACACCATATATTTT
CASSVRQGAVGNTIYF
>NA|TRBD2|TRBJ2-5|TRBV5-3
TGTGCCAGAAGCCCAATTGGGCGGGGGGGCGAGGAGGAGACCCAGTACTTC
CARSPIGRGGEEETQYF
>once|NA|TRBJ2-7|TRBV4-3
TGCGCCAGCAGCCAAGTTGAGGGAGAACCCTACGAGCAGTACTTC
CASSQVEGEPYEQYF
>NA|NA|TRBJ1-5|TRBV2
TGTGCCAGCAGTGAAGGGGTCGGGGGAAGGGGGCCCCAGCATTTT
CASSEGVGGRGPQHF
>NA|TRBD2|TRBJ2-7|TRBV19
TGTGCCAGTAGTGCCGGACTAGCGGGGGCCTACGAGCAGTACTTC
CASSAGLAGAYEQYF
>once|NA|TRBJ1-6|TRBV7-9
TGTGCCAGCAGCCACTCCGATGGTACCCTCCACTTT
CASSHSDGTLHF
>NA|TRBD2|TRBJ2-5|TRBV2
TGTGCCAGCAGTCCGCGGGGGGCGGGGGAGACCCAGTACTTC
CASSPRGAGETQYF
>NA|NA|TRBJ1-5|TRBV2
TGTGCCAGCAGTGAAGGCTTCAGGGGTTCTCAGCCCCAGCATTTT
CASSEGFRGSQPQHF
>NA|NA|TRBJ2-1|TRBV5-4
TGTGCCAGCAGCTTGGCCGGGACTTACCTCTACAATGAGCAGTTCTTC
CASSLAGTYLYNEQFF
>NA|TRBD2|TRBJ2-1|TRBV14
TGTGCCAGCAGCCCGCCGGGACTAGCGGGGGGGCAGTACAATGAGCAGTTCTTC
CASSPPGLAGGQYNEQFF
>NA|NA|TRBJ2-7|TRBV7-6
TGTGCCAGCAGCTTAGTTCTCGGGTGGGAGCAGTACTTC
CASSLVLGWEQYF
>once|TRBD2|TRBJ2-5|TRBV9
TGTGCCAGCAGCGCTAGCGGGGGCCCGGAGACCCAGTACTTC
CASSASGGPETQYF
>NA|TRBD2|TRBJ2-5|TRBV4-1
TGCGCCAGCAGCCAAGGGGCTGCAGCGGGGGAAGAGACCCAGTACTTC
CASSQGAAAGEETQYF
>NA|NA|TRBJ1-1|TRBV7-2
TGTGCCAGCAGGAGGGCGGGCACTGAAGCTTTCTTT
CASRRAGTEAFF
>NA|NA|TRBJ2-1|TRBV4-1
TGCGCCAGCAGCCAAATGCACGGACAGAAAGAGCAGTTCTTC
CASSQMHGQKEQFF
>NA|TRBD2|TRBJ2-7|TRBV5-4
TGTGCCAGCAGCTTTGGTAGCGGGAGGGCCTGGGAAATCTACGAGCAGTACTTC
CASSFGSGRAWEIYEQYF
>NA|NA|TRBJ2-1|TRBV10-3
TGTGCCATCAGCACCGCTCTCGGCGGAGGAGGGGTGAATGAGCAGTTCTTC
CAISTALGGGGVNEQFF